This T cell receptor beta chain appears in the sequencing data of a study of blood T cell repertoires in COVID-19. In the study overall: Sites across the United States, Italy and Spain contributed samples from acute and convalescent COVID-19. PBMCs, B-cell-depleted T cells, or T cells were the source of the cDNA or gDNA that made up the material.

In the original workflow: Quantification of nucleated cells was approximated via reference gene primer amplification. TCRdb keeps only in-frame clones here, not all; method: immunoSEQ multiplex PCR. V and J calls and clone size are as listed in that table; D and trimming were resolved from the DNA. There are about 250,000 clones in the sample; around 84% occur only once, and less than 2% lies in the top ten. Germline CDR1 and CDR2: SEHNR and FQNEAQ (reference sequence). This CDR3 has 12 amino acids. V gave up 4 bases and J gave up 0 bases, with 4 bases separating them. Specimen: peripheral blood. The receptor was derived from a woman in her thirties or forties who had recovered from COVID-19. The rearrangement links TRBV7-9 to TRBJ2-7, with D unclear. In nucleotides, the CDR3 is TGTGCCAGCAGCTCGAGCTCCTACGAGCAGTACTTC. Its protein is CASSSSSYEQYF.